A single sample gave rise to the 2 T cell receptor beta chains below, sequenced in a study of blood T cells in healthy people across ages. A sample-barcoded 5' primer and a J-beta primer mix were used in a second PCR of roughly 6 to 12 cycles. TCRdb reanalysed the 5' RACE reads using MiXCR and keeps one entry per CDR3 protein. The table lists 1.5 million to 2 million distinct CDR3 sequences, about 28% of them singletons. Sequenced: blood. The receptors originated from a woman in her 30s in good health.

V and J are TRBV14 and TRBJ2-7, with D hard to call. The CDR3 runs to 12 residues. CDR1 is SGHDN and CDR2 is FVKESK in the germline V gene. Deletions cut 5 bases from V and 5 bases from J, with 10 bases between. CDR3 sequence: CASSSWGNEQYF. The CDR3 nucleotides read TGTGCCAGCAGCTCGTGGGGTAACGAGCAGTACTTC.

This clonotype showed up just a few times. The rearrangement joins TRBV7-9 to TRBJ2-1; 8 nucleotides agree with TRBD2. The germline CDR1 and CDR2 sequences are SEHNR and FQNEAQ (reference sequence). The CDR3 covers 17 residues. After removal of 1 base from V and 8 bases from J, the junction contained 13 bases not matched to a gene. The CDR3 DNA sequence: TGTGCCAGCAGCTTAGTGGCTAGCGGGTGGTCCGGGGATGAGCAGTTCTTC. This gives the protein CASSLVASGWSGDEQFF. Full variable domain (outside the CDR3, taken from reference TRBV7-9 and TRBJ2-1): DTGVSQNPRHKITKRGQNVTFRCDPISEHNRLYWYRQTLGQGPEFLTYFQNEAQLEKSRLLSDRFSAERPKGSFSTLEIQRTEQGDSAMYLCASSLVASGWSGDEQFFGPGTRLTVL.